This T cell receptor beta chain was profiled in a study of T-cell memory formation after mild COVID-19. Notes on the study in general: Within pre-infection memory, some responding clones were found, suggesting cross-reactive memory joined.

Concerning this clonotype: What it recognizes is unknown.

TCRdb independently ran MiXCR on the 5' RACE reads; one entry per CDR3 protein. The table shows under 200,000 distinct CDR3 sequences, with 13% occurring only once. With V trimmed by 2 bases and J by 1 base, 8 bases remained unmatched. The CDR3 has 16 residues. The sequence derives from a man between 18 and 35 years old who had mild COVID-19 (a few samples of this study predate the infection). Cell type and time point are not known. The sample comprised PBMCs or a T cell subset sorted from them (not recorded which). The rearrangement links TRBV12-3 or TRBV12-4 to TRBJ2-7; 7 bases line up with TRBD1. The CDR3 here is CASSLKQGYGSYEQYF. CDR3 nucleotide sequence: TGTGCCAGCAGTTTAAAACAGGGGTACGGATCCTACGAGCAGTACTTC.